The 9 T cell receptor beta chains below come from one sample, sequenced in a study of blood T cell repertoires in COVID-19. The table came from immunoSEQ multiplex PCR; TCRdb's copy has only in-frame clones and leaves some out. The sample shows 200,000 or so clones, around 83% of them seen only once. Input material: peripheral blood. The receptor source for this set is a middle-aged man who had recovered from COVID-19.

V gene TRBV6-2 or TRBV6-3 combines with J gene TRBJ2-6; 12 bases match TRBD1. V lost 5 bases and J lost 2; bases outside the gene matches: 16. CDR3 length equals 21 residues. Germline V CDR1 and CDR2: MNHEY, SVGEGT. The CDR3 protein is CASSGELNPGTGGAGANVLTF. CDR3 sequence (DNA): TGTGCCAGCAGTGGTGAATTAAATCCCGGGACAGGGGGCGCTGGGGCCAACGTCCTGACTTTC.

This clone has just a few counts. The chain links TRBV10-3 to TRBJ1-2, with 8 bases identical to TRBD1. CDR3 length equals 14 residues. J gave up 6 bases and V 4 bases, and 7 bases lay outside the gene matches. Germline values: CDR1 ENHRY, CDR2 SYGVKD. CDR3 region: CAISVGTGLHGYTF. The DNA for the CDR3 is TGTGCCATCAGTGTAGGGACAGGACTCCATGGCTACACCTTC.

This clone was counted only a few times. The genes are TRBV7-9 and TRBJ2-5, with TRBD2 matching 9 bases. Germline lookup yields CDR1 SEHNR and CDR2 FQNEAQ (reference sequence). This CDR3 contains 14 residues. Trimming removed 5 bases from V and 4 bases from J; junction bases left unmatched: 5. CDR3 residues: CASSLSGSGETQYF. The CDR3 region has the DNA TGTGCCAGCAGCCTTAGCGGGAGTGGAGAGACCCAGTACTTC.

The V and J genes are TRBV2 and TRBJ1-1, with D possibly TRBD1 on 5 matching bases. The V end was cut by 1 base, the J end by 0 bases, with 9 bases between. The CDR3 is made up of 15 amino acids. CDR1 is SNHLY, CDR2 FYNNEI, per germline. CDR3 bases: TGTGCCAGCAGTGAAGGTCTGGGGCTGAACACTGAAGCTTTCTTT. Protein product: CASSEGLGLNTEAFF. The full variable domain, in which reference TRBV2 and TRBJ1-1 provide the parts outside the CDR3, is EPEVTQTPSHQVTQMGQEVILRCVPISNHLYFYWYRQILGQKVEFLVSFYNNEISEKSEIFDDQFSVERPDGSNFTLKIRSTKLEDSAMYFCASSEGLGLNTEAFFGQGTRLTVV.

V usage is TRBV4-1 and J usage is TRBJ2-2, with TRBD2 identical over 8 bases. This CDR3 region has 18 residues. Germline V gene data show CDR1 as MGHRA and CDR2 as YSYEKL. After removal of 7 bases from V and 4 bases from J, the junction contained 17 bases not matched to a gene. The CDR3 loop is CASTNGRAQGHRTGELFF. The DNA for the CDR3 is TGCGCCAGCACCAACGGGAGGGCGCAGGGGCACCGCACCGGGGAGCTGTTTTTT.

V gene TRBV7-6 combines with J gene TRBJ2-5; 9 nucleotides align to TRBD2. The CDR3 is made up of 16 amino acids. V shed 5 bases, J shed 5 bases, and the junction held 12 bases outside the gene matches. Germline V gives CDR1 SGHVS, CDR2 FNYEAQ. CDR3 in amino acids: CASSQYLAGVAETQYF. CDR3 nucleotides: TGTGCCAGCAGCCAATATTTAGCGGGAGTGGCGGAGACCCAGTACTTC.

The chain uses TRBV9 and TRBJ2-7; tentatively, D is TRBD2 (6 bases). In germline, CDR1 is SGDLS, CDR2 YYNGEE. Between the trimmed V and J ends, which lost 4 bases and 4 bases, there was a span of 18 bases. The CDR3 is made up of 15 amino acids. CDR3 nucleotides: TGTGCCAGCAGCCCACCCGGGGCGGGGATGTACGAGCAGTACTTC. Translated, it gives CASSPPGAGMYEQYF.

The gene calls are TRBV7-2 and TRBJ2-2; D is possibly TRBD2 (6 bases). Trimming pared 0 bases from V and 1 base from J, leaving 12 bases between. Germline lookup yields CDR1 SGHTA and CDR2 FQGNSA. The CDR3 length is 17 residues. CDR3 sequence reads: CASSLAGLAQNTGELFF. The CDR3 DNA reads as TGTGCCAGCAGCTTAGCAGGCCTAGCGCAGAACACCGGGGAGCTGTTTTTT.

The chain uses TRBV5-6 and TRBJ1-5; TRBD1 matches 7 bases. V was pared by 4 bases and J by 7 bases, with 17 bases of the junction left unmatched. The germline CDR1 and CDR2 sequences are SGHDT and YYEEEE. This CDR3 is built from 17 residues. The CDR3: CASSRSPGGGAGQPQHF. CDR3 nucleotides: TGTGCCAGCAGCCGTTCCCCGGGAGGGGGCGCTGGACAGCCCCAGCATTTT. Combining the CDR3 with reference TRBV5-6 and TRBJ1-5 gives the whole variable domain DAGVTQSPTHLIKTRGQQVTLRCSPKSGHDTVSWYQQALGQGPQFIFQYYEEEERQRGNFPDRFSGHQFPNYSSELNVNALLLGDSALYLCASSRSPGGGAGQPQHFGDGTRLSIL.